This TCR beta chain was documented in a study of blood T cell repertoires in COVID-19. Study-level background: T cells, B-cell-depleted T cells, or PBMCs provided the cDNA or gDNA that served as material.

A few counts support this clone. Under the authors' procedure: Reference gene primer amplification yielded estimated nucleated cell counts. This table comes from immunoSEQ multiplex PCR, and its TCRdb copy is limited to in-frame clones, with some not included. V, J and clone size reflect that table, while D and trimming were determined from the DNA. The repertoire holds approximately 300,000 clones, with around 91% as singletons. This receptor was identified in a middle-aged woman with COVID-19, enrolled during active disease. The specimen sequenced was peripheral blood.

The CDR3 sequence: CASSQPGTGAYNEQFF. In DNA, the CDR3 is TGTGCCAGCAGCCAACCCGGGACAGGGGCCTACAATGAGCAGTTCTTC. The rearrangement joins TRBV5-6 to TRBJ2-1; 10 bases line up with TRBD1. Germline CDR1 and CDR2: SGHDT and YYEEEE. Trimming took 4 bases from V and 2 from J; bases not matched to a gene: 6. This CDR3 region has 16 residues.